A single sample is the source of the 9 T cell receptor beta chains below, sequenced in a study of T cells in Graves' hyperthyroidism and ophthalmopathy. There were TCR beta CDR3 regions amplified from RNA transcripts. Primed by the HTBI set, a first-round RT-PCR was run on the TCR CDR3. TCRdb re-derived calls from the multiplex PCR reads in MiXCR, one entry per CDR3 protein. The repertoire has over 700,000 distinct CDR3 sequences, roughly 40% of them found once; the top ten carry 8% to 9%. Sequences were obtained from blood. Source of these receptors: a man aged 18 to 29 with Graves' hyperthyroidism.

The chain uses TRBV7-2 and TRBJ2-1; TRBD2 is a possible D gene (6 bases). The CDR3 has 13 amino acids. V gave up 1 base and J gave up 8 bases, with 9 bases separating them. Germline CDR1 SGHTA, CDR2 FQGNSA. The CDR3 region has the DNA TGTGCCAGCAGCTTAGGAGAGCGGGATGAGCAGTTCTTC. Translating it yields CASSLGERDEQFF.

A word on this clonotype: It may be a read error: a sequence one base away is much more abundant. V is TRBV29-1 and J is TRBJ2-7, with 7 bases that match TRBD1. Germline V gene lookup returns CDR1 SQVTM and CDR2 ANQGSEA. Trimming removed 0 bases from V and 4 bases from J; junction bases left unmatched: 9. The CDR3 consists of 15 residues. The CDR3 sequence is CSVEDRERGQYEQYF. The CDR3 DNA sequence: TGCAGCGTTGAAGATAGGGAACGGGGACAGTACGAGCAGTACTTC.

This clonotype was detected ten times or more. The chain is built from TRBV2 and TRBJ2-7; TRBD1 aligns across 8 bases. The CDR3 covers 12 residues. With 4 bases clipped from V and 6 bases from J, the junction kept 2 bases outside the gene matches. CDR1 and CDR2 from the germline V gene are SNHLY and FYNNEI. The CDR3: CASSGTGIEQYF. Written as DNA, the CDR3 is TGTGCCAGCAGTGGGACAGGGATCGAGCAGTACTTC.

Concerning this clonotype itself: A much more abundant neighbour one base away suggests this may be a read error. V usage is TRBV7-3 and J usage is TRBJ1-1; D may be TRBD1 (5 bases). V shed 2 bases and J shed 6 bases, with 10 bases lying between them. CDR1 and CDR2 from the germline V gene are SGHTA and FQGTGA. The CDR3 length is 13 residues. In DNA, the CDR3 is TGTGCCAGCAGCTTATATGCGGGGGCTGAAGCTTTCTTT. Translating it yields CASSLYAGAEAFF.

This clonotype was observed a few times. One end of the junction varies from germline; a read error may be responsible. The rearrangement joins TRBV10-3 to TRBJ2-7; D unresolved. Germline V gene data show CDR1 as ENHRY and CDR2 as SYGVKD. The CDR3 totals 13 residues. The CDR3 sequence is CASSEGLTYEQYF. DNA of the CDR3: TGTGCCAGCAGTGAAGGGCTAACCTACGAGCAGTACTTC.

This chain links TRBV10-3 with TRBJ1-5; 7 bases line up with TRBD1. With V trimmed by 11 bases and J by 0 bases, 7 bases remained unmatched. The CDR3 covers 14 residues. Germline CDR1 and CDR2: ENHRY and SYGVKD. The CDR3 DNA is TGTGCCGTCGGGACAGAGGATAGCAATCAGCCCCAGCATTTT. This gives the protein CAVGTEDSNQPQHF.

With regard to this clonotype: Likely a read error: the CDR3 ends without its conserved phenylalanine or tryptophan. The chain combines TRBV15 with TRBJ2-7; 9 bases line up with TRBD1. Germline V gene sequence: CDR1 LNHNV, CDR2 YYDKDF (reference sequence). This CDR3 region has 13 residues. After removal of 4 bases from V and 8 bases from J, the junction contained 6 bases not matched to a gene. CDR3 sequence (DNA): TGTGCCACCAGCACCAGGACAGGGGAAAAGCAGTACTAC. It specifies CATSTRTGEKQYY.

This chain connects TRBV7-9 to TRBJ1-5; 9 positions agree with TRBD1. J was trimmed by 5 bases and V by 4 bases; bases with no gene match: 6. The CDR3 covers 15 residues. Germline CDR1 SEHNR, CDR2 FQNEAQ (reference sequence). The CDR3 sequence is CASSSQGAGYQPQHF. CDR3 DNA: TGTGCCAGCAGCTCACAGGGGGCAGGCTATCAGCCCCAGCATTTT. Supplemented by reference TRBV7-9 and TRBJ1-5, the full variable domain reads DTGVSQNPRHKITKRGQNVTFRCDPISEHNRLYWYRQTLGQGPEFLTYFQNEAQLEKSRLLSDRFSAERPKGSFSTLEIQRTEQGDSAMYLCASSSQGAGYQPQHFGDGTRLSIL.

The chain couples TRBV2 to TRBJ2-5; D assignment may be TRBD1 or TRBD2 (5 bases each). Per the germline V gene, CDR1 is SNHLY and CDR2 is FYNNEI. Trimming removed 4 bases at V and 7 bases at J, with 25 bases between. This CDR3 has 17 residues. CDR3 region: CASSARDPRDPKTTQYF. The CDR3 coding sequence is TGTGCCAGCAGTGCTAGGGACCCCCGAGACCCAAAGACGACCCAGTACTTC.